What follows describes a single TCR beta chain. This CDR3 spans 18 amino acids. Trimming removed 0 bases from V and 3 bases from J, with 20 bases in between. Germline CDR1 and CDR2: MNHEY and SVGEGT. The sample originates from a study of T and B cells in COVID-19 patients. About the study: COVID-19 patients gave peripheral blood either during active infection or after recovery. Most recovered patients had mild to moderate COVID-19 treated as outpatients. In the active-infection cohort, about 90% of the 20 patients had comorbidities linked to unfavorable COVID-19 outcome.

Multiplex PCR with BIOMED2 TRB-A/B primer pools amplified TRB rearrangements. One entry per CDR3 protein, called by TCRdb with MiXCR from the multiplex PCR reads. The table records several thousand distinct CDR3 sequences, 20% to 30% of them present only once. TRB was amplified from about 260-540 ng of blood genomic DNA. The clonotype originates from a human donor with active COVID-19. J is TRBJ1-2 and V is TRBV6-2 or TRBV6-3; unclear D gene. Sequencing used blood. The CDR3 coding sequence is TGTGCCAGCAGTTACTCGAGGGCCCGGGCCAGCCAGGACTATGGCTACACCTTC. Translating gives CASSYSRARASQDYGYTF.